These T cell receptor beta chains were read from a single sample in a study of blood T cell repertoires in COVID-19. Method: immunoSEQ multiplex PCR; TCRdb's copy keeps in-frame clones and lacks some. This repertoire shows 300,000 to 350,000 clones, roughly 91% found once; its top ten account for roughly a tenth. Sequencing was carried out using PBMCs or T cells enriched from blood (not recorded which). Receptors were obtained from a woman in her twenties or thirties who had recovered from COVID-19. Both conserved end residues are part of each CDR3. Each record gives: J gene, clone size, V gene, D gene, CDR3 DNA, CDR3 protein. D genes are given only for firm matches. Clone size, where shown, is once, few, many, or a class for clones that have expanded.

J gene: TRBJ2-7; clone size: NA; V gene: TRBV4-2; D gene: TRBD2; CDR3 DNA: TGTGCCAGCAGCCAAGCGAAGACTAGCGCTTACGAGCAGTACTTC; CDR3 protein: CASSQAKTSAYEQYF
J gene: TRBJ1-1; clone size: once; V gene: TRBV25-1; D gene: NA; CDR3 DNA: TGTGCCAGCAGTTCTGTTGGGGCCACTGAAGCTTTCTTT; CDR3 protein: CASSSVGATEAFF
J gene: TRBJ2-7; clone size: NA; V gene: TRBV7-6; D gene: TRBD2; CDR3 DNA: TGTGCCAGCAGTATAGCGGGAGTTTACGAGCAGTACTTC; CDR3 protein: CASSIAGVYEQYF
J gene: TRBJ1-5; clone size: NA; V gene: TRBV5-1; D gene: NA; CDR3 DNA: TGCGCCAGCAGCCCACCGATCCACAGGGAAAATCAGCCCCAGCATTTT; CDR3 protein: CASSPPIHRENQPQHF
J gene: TRBJ2-1; clone size: NA; V gene: TRBV20-1; D gene: NA; CDR3 DNA: TGCAGTGTCACTCAAGCTGAGCAGTTCTTC; CDR3 protein: CSVTQAEQFF
J gene: TRBJ1-5; clone size: NA; V gene: TRBV7-8; D gene: TRBD1; CDR3 DNA: TGTGCCAGCAGCCTAGACCGTGGGACAGGCAATCAGCCCCAGCATTTT; CDR3 protein: CASSLDRGTGNQPQHF
J gene: TRBJ1-1; clone size: once; V gene: TRBV5-6; D gene: NA; CDR3 DNA: TGTGCCAGCAGCTTGGATACGGGTATGAACACTGAAGCTTTCTTT; CDR3 protein: CASSLDTGMNTEAFF
J gene: TRBJ2-7; clone size: NA; V gene: TRBV27; D gene: NA; CDR3 DNA: TGTGCCAGCAGTTTAGTCGCAGGGTACGAGCAGTACTTC; CDR3 protein: CASSLVAGYEQYF
J gene: TRBJ2-1; clone size: few; V gene: TRBV6-5; D gene: TRBD2; CDR3 DNA: TGTGCCAGCAGTTACTTGCGGGGGGAAGGCAATGAGCAGTTCTTC; CDR3 protein: CASSYLRGEGNEQFF
J gene: TRBJ2-1; clone size: NA; V gene: TRBV9; D gene: NA; CDR3 DNA: TGTGCCAGCAGCGTAGTACAGGGCTACAATGAGCAGTTCTTC; CDR3 protein: CASSVVQGYNEQFF
J gene: TRBJ1-1; clone size: NA; V gene: TRBV5-1; D gene: NA; CDR3 DNA: TGCGCCAGCAGCAAGAGTCAACCCGGGGGAAGGGTGGCTTTCTTT; CDR3 protein: CASSKSQPGGRVAFF
J gene: TRBJ1-5; clone size: NA; V gene: TRBV15; D gene: NA; CDR3 DNA: TGTGCCACCAGCTTATTTCGAGGACCCCAGCATTTT; CDR3 protein: CATSLFRGPQHF
J gene: TRBJ1-2; clone size: NA; V gene: TRBV6-2/TRBV6-3; D gene: NA; CDR3 DNA: TGTGCCAGCAGCCGGACAGCCCTCATAAACTATGGCTACACCTTC; CDR3 protein: CASSRTALINYGYTF
J gene: TRBJ1-1; clone size: NA; V gene: TRBV29-1; D gene: TRBD1; CDR3 DNA: TGCAGCTCAAGGACCCAGGGGGCTGGCTCTGAAGCTTTCTTT; CDR3 protein: CSSRTQGAGSEAFF
J gene: TRBJ2-5; clone size: NA; V gene: TRBV2; D gene: NA; CDR3 DNA: TGTGCCAGCAGCGCGAATGCGGGTCAAGAGACCCAGTACTTC; CDR3 protein: CASSANAGQETQYF
J gene: TRBJ2-7; clone size: few; V gene: TRBV19; D gene: NA; CDR3 DNA: TGTGCCAGTAGTAGAGGGTTCGAGCAGTACTTC; CDR3 protein: CASSRGFEQYF
J gene: TRBJ1-5; clone size: NA; V gene: TRBV27; D gene: TRBD1; CDR3 DNA: TGTGCCAGCAGTCTATGGGCAGGGACAGGGAGGAATCAGCCCCAGCATTTT; CDR3 protein: CASSLWAGTGRNQPQHF
J gene: TRBJ1-2; clone size: NA; V gene: TRBV18; D gene: NA; CDR3 DNA: TGTGCCAGCTCACCTACATCGTACAGGGATGGCTACACCTTC; CDR3 protein: CASSPTSYRDGYTF
J gene: TRBJ2-1; clone size: NA; V gene: TRBV9; D gene: TRBD2; CDR3 DNA: TGTGCCAGCAGCGTAGGATCGTGGGGCGGGAGTCCGTTCTTC; CDR3 protein: CASSVGSWGGSPFF
J gene: TRBJ1-2; clone size: NA; V gene: TRBV25-1; D gene: NA; CDR3 DNA: TGTGCCAGCAGTGATAGCCAGGACAGTCCCCCTAACTATGGCTACACCTTC; CDR3 protein: CASSDSQDSPPNYGYTF
J gene: TRBJ2-3; clone size: NA; V gene: TRBV4-2; D gene: TRBD2; CDR3 DNA: TGTGCCAGCAGCCAAGATTACGAAGGATTAGCGGGTTTGGATACGCAGTATTTT; CDR3 protein: CASSQDYEGLAGLDTQYF
J gene: TRBJ2-3; clone size: NA; V gene: TRBV5-5; D gene: NA; CDR3 DNA: TGTGCCAGCAGCTTGGAGTCGTGGCGGGAAGATGGAAATACGCAGTATTTT; CDR3 protein: CASSLESWREDGNTQYF
J gene: TRBJ1-1; clone size: NA; V gene: TRBV27; D gene: NA; CDR3 DNA: TGTGCCAGCAGTTCCATCCTAGGACAGTCGAACACTGAAGCTTTCTTT; CDR3 protein: CASSSILGQSNTEAFF
J gene: TRBJ1-1; clone size: NA; V gene: TRBV10-3; D gene: NA; CDR3 DNA: TGTGCCATCCGAGGGACACAGAACACTGAAGCTTTCTTT; CDR3 protein: CAIRGTQNTEAFF
J gene: TRBJ2-1; clone size: NA; V gene: TRBV10-1; D gene: NA; CDR3 DNA: TGCGCCAGCAGTGAGTCAGGGGGTTTTGAGCAGTTCTTC; CDR3 protein: CASSESGGFEQFF
J gene: TRBJ2-5; clone size: NA; V gene: TRBV18; D gene: TRBD2; CDR3 DNA: TGTGCCAGCTCCCTTCTAGCGGGAGGGCTGGAGACCCAGTACTTC; CDR3 protein: CASSLLAGGLETQYF
J gene: TRBJ2-7; clone size: NA; V gene: TRBV9; D gene: TRBD2; CDR3 DNA: TGTGCCAGCAGCGCCGGGACTAGCGGGAGGCAGGAGCAGTACTTC; CDR3 protein: CASSAGTSGRQEQYF
J gene: TRBJ1-4; clone size: NA; V gene: TRBV3-1/TRBV3-2; D gene: NA; CDR3 DNA: TGTGCCAGCAGCCAACTACAGGGAGGGGGTTTGGAGAAACTGTTTTTT; CDR3 protein: CASSQLQGGGLEKLFF
J gene: TRBJ2-4; clone size: NA; V gene: TRBV15; D gene: NA; CDR3 DNA: TGTGCCACCAGCAGAGCAGGTGAAGCCAAAAACATTCAGTACTTC; CDR3 protein: CATSRAGEAKNIQYF
J gene: TRBJ2-5; clone size: NA; V gene: TRBV4-3; D gene: TRBD2; CDR3 DNA: TGCGCCAGCAGCCAACGGGGGGCGGGAGGAGAGACCCAGTACTTC; CDR3 protein: CASSQRGAGGETQYF